This T cell receptor beta chain was captured in a study of cytomegalovirus exposure and HLA in healthy donors. The CDR3 length is 15 residues. V lost 2 bases to trimming and J lost 5 bases; unmatched junction nucleotides: 8. The V gene's germline CDR1 is MNHNY and CDR2 SVGAGI (reference sequence). The PCR ran on 60 Vbeta and 13 Jbeta primers. Here immunoSEQ multiplex PCR was the method, and the copy in TCRdb shows in-frame clones only, minus some. Of fewer than 140,000 clones listed, 75% are singletons. The sequence came from a man aged 35 to 55 in good health and CMV-seronegative. The chain has TRBV6-6 and TRBJ2-7, with 8 bases that match TRBD2. The sequenced sample was PBMCs. CDR3 DNA sequence: TGTGCCAGCAGTTACCCCCAGCGGGGGAATGACGAGCAGTACTTC. Its protein product is CASSYPQRGNDEQYF.